The T cell receptor (beta chain) under discussion was sequenced for a study of identical twins. General study points: Out-of-frame alpha sequences shared between twins exhibited an excess of low generation probability. Abundant beta clonotypes from cord blood bore fewer insertions; memory repertoires lacked this pattern.

The CDR3 runs to 13 residues. Trimming took 5 bases from V and 8 from J; bases not matched to a gene: 7. From germline, CDR1 is SGHTA and CDR2 FQGNSA. Carrying unique molecular identifiers, the cDNA also gained a universal primer site through template switching. TCRdb ran MiXCR on the 5' RACE reads and lists one entry per CDR3 protein. The sample has 200,000 to 300,000 distinct CDR3 sequences; roughly a tenth are singletons. This clonotype turned up a few times. Its antigen is undetermined. The chain employs TRBV7-2 and TRBJ1-2; 8 positions match TRBD1. This clonotype was sampled from a man aged 50 to 59 in good health. The sample was memory T cells sorted from blood. The CDR3, as DNA: TGTGCCAGCAGCGCCGATCGGACAGGGGGCTACACCTTC. The encoded protein is CASSADRTGGYTF. The full variable domain, completed using reference TRBV7-2 and TRBJ1-2, is GAGVSQSPSNKVTEKGKDVELRCDPISGHTALYWYRQSLGQGLEFLIYFQGNSAPDKSGLPSDRFSAERTGGSVSTLTIQRTQQEDSAVYLCASSADRTGGYTFGSGTRLTVV.